These T cell receptor beta chains were read from a single sample in a study of T-cell memory formation after mild COVID-19. TCRdb re-called the 5' RACE reads with MiXCR, one entry per CDR3 protein. The repertoire includes 120,000 to 150,000 distinct CDR3 sequences, about a fifth of them detected once, and 2% to 2.5% sits in the top ten. The sequenced material came from PBMCs or a T cell subset sorted from them (not recorded which). Receptors originate from an adult woman who had mild COVID-19 (a few samples of this study predate the infection). Cell type and time point are not known. Both conserved end residues are part of each CDR3. Each record gives: D gene, J gene, V gene, clone size, CDR3 DNA, CDR3 protein. A D gene is named only where the DNA matches it firmly. Expanded clones get a size class; other rows say once, few or many, or leave the size out.

>.|TRBJ2-2|TRBV7-3|few
TGTGCCAGCAGTCTCCTAGCTGCGAACACCGGGGAGCTGTTTTTT
CASSLLAANTGELFF
>.|TRBJ2-7|TRBV20-1|.
TGCAGTGCCACAGAGTCCGGCTACGAGCAGTACTTC
CSATESGYEQYF
>.|TRBJ1-1|TRBV12-3/TRBV12-4|.
TGTGCCAGCAGTCCCACGGATCTCATGAACACTGAAGCTTTCTTT
CASSPTDLMNTEAFF
>TRBD2|TRBJ2-1|TRBV4-3|few
TGCGCCAGCAGCCAAGATGGGCTAGCGGAGGCCGACAATGAGCAGTTCTTC
CASSQDGLAEADNEQFF
>TRBD1|TRBJ2-6|TRBV6-2/TRBV6-3|many
TGTGCCAGCAGCAAAATGGACAGGGCCGGGGCCAACGTCCTGACTTTC
CASSKMDRAGANVLTF
>.|TRBJ2-3|TRBV18|few
TGTGCCAGCTCACCTCTCCCCGGCAGCAGCACAGATACGCAGTATTTT
CASSPLPGSSTDTQYF
>.|TRBJ2-6|TRBV6-5|.
TGTGCCAGCAGTTATTCGAGACCCAACTCTGGGGCCAACGTCCTGACTTTC
CASSYSRPNSGANVLTF
>.|TRBJ2-3|TRBV20-1|.
TGCAGTGCTGCGAGCGGAGCAAGCACAGATACGCAGTATTTT
CSAASGASTDTQYF
>.|TRBJ2-7|TRBV4-1|.
TGCGCCAGCAGCCAAGTGACGGGGGCGCAGTACGAGCAGTACTTC
CASSQVTGAQYEQYF
>.|TRBJ2-2|TRBV29-1|few
TGCAGCGTCTTCCGGAACACCGGGGAGCTGTTTTTT
CSVFRNTGELFF
>.|TRBJ2-1|TRBV5-1|.
TGCGCCAGCAGCCAGTCTAGCGACTCCTACAATGAGCAGTTCTTC
CASSQSSDSYNEQFF
>TRBD1|TRBJ1-5|TRBV12-3/TRBV12-4|few
TGTGCCAGCAGCCCCGGGACAGACAATCAGCCCCAGCATTTT
CASSPGTDNQPQHF
>TRBD1|TRBJ2-5|TRBV18|many
TGTGCCAGCTCACCCCCTGGGACAGGGGCCCAAGAGACCCAGTACTTC
CASSPPGTGAQETQYF
>.|TRBJ2-5|TRBV7-2|few
TGTGCCAGCAGCACTGTTAGCCAAGAGACCCAGTACTTC
CASSTVSQETQYF
>TRBD1|TRBJ1-1|TRBV5-1|.
TGCGCCAGCAGCTCACAGGGGGTGAACACTGAAGCTTTCTTT
CASSSQGVNTEAFF
>TRBD2|TRBJ2-5|TRBV4-2|few
TGTGCCAGCAGCCCGGGGAGGGCCGTCCAAGAGACCCAGTACTTC
CASSPGRAVQETQYF
>.|TRBJ1-2|TRBV24-1|.
TGTGCCACCAGTGATTTAAGTCGGGACTATGGCTACACCTTC
CATSDLSRDYGYTF
>.|TRBJ2-7|TRBV5-5|many
TGTGCCAGCAGCTTGGGTGCAGGCGTCTCCTACGAGCAGTACTTC
CASSLGAGVSYEQYF
>.|TRBJ1-5|TRBV6-5|few
TGTGCCAGCAGTTACTCCGTCTATAGCAATCAGCCCCAGCATTTT
CASSYSVYSNQPQHF
>.|TRBJ2-1|TRBV7-6|few
TGTGCCAGCAGCTTATCCAGGGGTAGCGCTGATGAGCAGTTCTTC
CASSLSRGSADEQFF
>.|TRBJ2-1|TRBV5-1|few
TGCGCCAGCAGCTTAGTGGGAGGTCCATCCTACAATGAGCAGTTCTTC
CASSLVGGPSYNEQFF
>TRBD1|TRBJ2-7|TRBV18|.
TGTGCCAGCTCACCGACAGGGGTGGGCTACGAGCAGTACTTC
CASSPTGVGYEQYF
>.|TRBJ1-3|TRBV7-2|few
TGTGCCAGCAGCCGCCAGACAAACACCATATATTTT
CASSRQTNTIYF
>.|TRBJ2-7|TRBV6-1|.
TGTGCCAGCAGCTCCGGGACGTATTACGAGCAGTACTTC
CASSSGTYYEQYF
>.|TRBJ1-1|TRBV7-9|.
TGTGCCAGCAGTCCACAGGTCCTGAACACTGAAGCTTTCTTT
CASSPQVLNTEAFF
>TRBD2|TRBJ2-5|TRBV7-2|.
TGTGCCAGCAGCTCGGGAGGGCCGCAGACCCAGTACTTC
CASSSGGPQTQYF
>TRBD2|TRBJ2-2|TRBV24-1|few
TGTGCCACCAGTGACACTAGCGGGCGGAACACCGGGGAGCTGTTTTTT
CATSDTSGRNTGELFF
>.|TRBJ2-3|TRBV3-1|.
TGTGCCAGCAGCGAGTACGGGATAACAGATACGCAGTATTTT
CASSEYGITDTQYF
>.|TRBJ1-2|TRBV12-3/TRBV12-4|.
TGTGCCAGCAGTAACGACTATGGCTACACCTTC
CASSNDYGYTF
>.|TRBJ2-2|TRBV3-1|few
TGTGCCACCCAGACAGGGAACACCGGGGAGCTGTTTTTT
CATQTGNTGELFF
>.|TRBJ2-3|TRBV24-1|few
TGTGCCACCAGAGCGGCGGCGGGGCCAGGCACAGATACGCAGTATTTT
CATRAAAGPGTDTQYF
>.|TRBJ1-2|TRBV11-2|.
TGTGCCAGCAGCCCTTGGGGCCCCCCATCCGGCTACACCTTC
CASSPWGPPSGYTF
>.|TRBJ2-3|TRBV7-6|many
TGTGCCAGCAGCTTAGCGGGGGCCAACACAGATACGCAGTATTTT
CASSLAGANTDTQYF
>TRBD1|TRBJ2-5|TRBV20-1|few
TGCAGTGCGACCGGGACAGGGAGCGGGACCCAGTACTTC
CSATGTGSGTQYF
>.|TRBJ2-3|TRBV30|.
TGTGCCTGGAGTGGGACAGATACGCAGTATTTT
CAWSGTDTQYF